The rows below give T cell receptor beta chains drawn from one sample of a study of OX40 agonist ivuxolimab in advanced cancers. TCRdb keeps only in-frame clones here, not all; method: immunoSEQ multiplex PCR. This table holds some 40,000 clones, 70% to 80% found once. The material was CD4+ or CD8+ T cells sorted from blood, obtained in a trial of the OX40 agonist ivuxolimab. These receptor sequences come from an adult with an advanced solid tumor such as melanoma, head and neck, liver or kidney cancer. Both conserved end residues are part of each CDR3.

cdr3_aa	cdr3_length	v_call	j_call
CASLEGPGSEQYF	13	TRBV2	TRBJ2-7
CASSTRPTYEQYF	13	TRBV28	TRBJ2-7
CASSGQHQHSDTQYF	15	TRBV6-1	TRBJ2-3
CASSPWTGANTGELFF	16	TRBV11-2	TRBJ2-2
CASSFHGSETQYF	13	TRBV11-3	TRBJ2-5
CASSLWGGHCPIEKLFF	17	TRBV11-3	TRBJ1-4
CAWQKAGELFF	11	TRBV30	TRBJ2-2
CAWSHYNEQFF	11	TRBV30	TRBJ2-1
CASTFIGGASNQPQHF	16	TRBV19	TRBJ1-5
CASSIRTETNEKLFF	15	TRBV19	TRBJ1-4
CATGGNQEKLFF	12	TRBV10-3	TRBJ1-4
CASSPETRGYTF	12	TRBV6-1	TRBJ1-2
CASSQRERDEQFF	13	TRBV7-6	TRBJ2-1
CASSGGGQETQYF	13	TRBV9	TRBJ2-5
CATSPNPRQETQYF	14	TRBV15	TRBJ2-5